Sequencing of this T cell receptor (beta chain) was carried out in a study of blood T cell repertoires in COVID-19. Study-level background: Some COVID-19 samples were acute and others convalescent; all came from the United States, Italy and Spain.

The CDR3 loop spans 13 amino acids. J was trimmed by 0 bases and V by 9 bases; bases with no gene match: 4. CDR1 LNHDA and CDR2 SQIVND come from the germline V gene (reference sequence). Assay used: immunoSEQ multiplex PCR; TCRdb lists only in-frame clones, some missing. The sample has 200,000 to 300,000 clones, 86% seen once; the top ten hold roughly 2%. The sample comprised PBMCs or T cells enriched from blood (not recorded which). This clonotype originated in a woman in her forties or fifties who had recovered from COVID-19. The chain uses TRBV19 and TRBJ1-2, with 7 bases identical to TRBD1. The CDR3 sequence is CASSQGTNYGYTF. The CDR3 DNA sequence: TGTGCCAGCTCACAGGGGACTAACTATGGCTACACCTTC. Drawing the rest from reference TRBV19 and TRBJ1-2, the complete variable domain is DGGITQSPKYLFRKEGQNVTLSCEQNLNHDAMYWYRQDPGQGLRLIYYSQIVNDFQKGDIAEGYSVSREKKESFPLTVTSAQKNPTAFYLCASSQGTNYGYTFGSGTRLTVV.